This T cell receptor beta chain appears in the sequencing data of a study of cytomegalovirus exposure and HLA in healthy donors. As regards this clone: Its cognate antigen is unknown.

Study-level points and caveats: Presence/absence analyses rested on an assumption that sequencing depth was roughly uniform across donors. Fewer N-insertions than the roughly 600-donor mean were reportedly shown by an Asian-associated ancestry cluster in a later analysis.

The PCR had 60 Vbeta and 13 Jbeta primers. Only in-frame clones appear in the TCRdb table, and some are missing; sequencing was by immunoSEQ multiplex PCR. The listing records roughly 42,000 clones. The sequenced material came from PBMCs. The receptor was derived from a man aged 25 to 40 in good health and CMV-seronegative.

As DNA, the CDR3 is TGCAGCGTTGGGGGGGACCAGACAGATACGCAGTATTTT. Its translation: CSVGGDQTDTQYF. The rearrangement links TRBV29-1 to TRBJ2-3; a possible D gene is TRBD2 (6 bases). The germline V gene has CDR1 SQVTM and CDR2 ANQGSEA. Trimming removed 4 bases at V and 3 bases at J, with 11 bases between. The CDR3 loop spans 13 amino acids.